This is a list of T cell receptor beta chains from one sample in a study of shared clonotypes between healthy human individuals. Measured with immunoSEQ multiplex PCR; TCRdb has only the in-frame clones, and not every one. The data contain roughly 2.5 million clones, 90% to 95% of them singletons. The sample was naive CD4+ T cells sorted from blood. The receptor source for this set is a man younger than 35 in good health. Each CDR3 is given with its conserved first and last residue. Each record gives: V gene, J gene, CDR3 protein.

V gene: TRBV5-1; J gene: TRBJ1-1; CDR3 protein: CASSLGQQGGILHTEAFF
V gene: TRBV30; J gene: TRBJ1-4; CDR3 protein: CAWSVRGTNEKLFF
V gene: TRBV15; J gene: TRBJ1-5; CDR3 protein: CATSRDLRGAAEAQHF
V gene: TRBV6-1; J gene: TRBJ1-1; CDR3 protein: CASSNRTGSITEAFF
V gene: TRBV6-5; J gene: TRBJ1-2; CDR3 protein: CASRQTGLANYGYTF
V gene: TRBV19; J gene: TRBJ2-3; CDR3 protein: CATLHETADTQYF
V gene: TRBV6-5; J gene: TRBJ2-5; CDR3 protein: CASGNRGETQYF
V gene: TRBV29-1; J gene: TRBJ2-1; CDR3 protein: CSVRSWPGLNEQFF
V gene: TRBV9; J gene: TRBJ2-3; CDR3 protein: CASSAYRGYTDTQYF
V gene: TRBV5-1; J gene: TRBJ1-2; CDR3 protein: CASSLASTGHYGYTF
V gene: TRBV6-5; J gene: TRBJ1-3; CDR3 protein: CASSYSRGSSGNTIYF
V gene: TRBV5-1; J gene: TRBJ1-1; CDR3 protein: CASSLWTGNTEAFF
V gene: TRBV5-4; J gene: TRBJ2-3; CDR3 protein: CASSLARRGAATSTDTQYF
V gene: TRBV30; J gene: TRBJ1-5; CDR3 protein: CASGEGHTGQPQHF
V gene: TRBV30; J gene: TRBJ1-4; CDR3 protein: CAGRGTNEKLFF
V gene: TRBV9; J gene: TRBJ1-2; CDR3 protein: CASSQGSLNNYGYTF
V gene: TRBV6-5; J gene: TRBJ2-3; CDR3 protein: CASSYTSGTRADTQYF
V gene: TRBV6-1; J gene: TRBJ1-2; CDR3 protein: CASRTSGSYTF
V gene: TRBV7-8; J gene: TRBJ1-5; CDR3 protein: CASSLGVNLNQPQHF